Listed below are T cell receptor beta chains from one sample, sequenced in a study of T cell repertoires in cytomegalovirus infection. Using its own MiXCR run on the reads, TCRdb lists one record per CDR3 protein. The repertoire holds some 700,000 distinct CDR3 sequences, with roughly 33% as singletons. Their antigens are not known. Here the sequenced sample was cultured PBMCs, taken from culture after CMV antigen stimulation. Receptors originate from a human donor in good health (CMV status not recorded). Some clones in this sample may be carry-over from other donors' samples. Both conserved end residues are trimmed from each CDR3. The order of the fields is D gene, V gene, J gene, CDR3 protein. The D gene is left open where the match is weak.

d_gene: -; v_gene: TRBV7-2; j_gene: TRBJ1-6; CDR3aa: ASSQSITGSGSPLH
d_gene: TRBD2; v_gene: TRBV7-6; j_gene: TRBJ2-7; CDR3aa: ASSLVRTSSDEQY
d_gene: TRBD1; v_gene: TRBV27; j_gene: TRBJ2-1; CDR3aa: ASSRRGGTGVNQQF
d_gene: -; v_gene: TRBV7-8; j_gene: TRBJ2-1; CDR3aa: ASSSRLMNEQF
d_gene: -; v_gene: TRBV4-3; j_gene: TRBJ1-1; CDR3aa: ASSRGPRHQNTEAF
d_gene: TRBD1; v_gene: TRBV5-5; j_gene: TRBJ2-4; CDR3aa: ASSRTGLGLDIQY
d_gene: -; v_gene: TRBV6-6; j_gene: TRBJ1-1; CDR3aa: ASMGLRRRDTEAF
d_gene: -; v_gene: TRBV7-6; j_gene: TRBJ2-7; CDR3aa: ASSLTAPATYEQY
d_gene: -; v_gene: TRBV6-2/TRBV6-3; j_gene: TRBJ1-1; CDR3aa: ASRGIARTEAF
d_gene: -; v_gene: TRBV19; j_gene: TRBJ2-3; CDR3aa: ASSPRVQPVSSTDTQY
d_gene: TRBD1; v_gene: TRBV12-3/TRBV12-4; j_gene: TRBJ1-4; CDR3aa: ASSGQGGEKLF
d_gene: -; v_gene: TRBV11-2; j_gene: TRBJ2-7; CDR3aa: ASSSPAGLRFYEQY
d_gene: TRBD2; v_gene: TRBV20-1; j_gene: TRBJ2-7; CDR3aa: SARLAGRYEQY
d_gene: TRBD1; v_gene: TRBV7-9; j_gene: TRBJ1-3; CDR3aa: ASSLGQGNRNPIY
d_gene: TRBD1; v_gene: TRBV7-2; j_gene: TRBJ1-6; CDR3aa: ASSTGQGPSPLH
d_gene: TRBD2; v_gene: TRBV5-1; j_gene: TRBJ2-1; CDR3aa: ASSPPGLGGGNEQF
d_gene: -; v_gene: TRBV7-8; j_gene: TRBJ1-5; CDR3aa: ASSLALRGDPQH
d_gene: -; v_gene: TRBV6-1; j_gene: TRBJ1-4; CDR3aa: ASAPRVEKLF
d_gene: TRBD2; v_gene: TRBV3-1; j_gene: TRBJ2-7; CDR3aa: ASSQGLAGMYEQY
d_gene: -; v_gene: TRBV27; j_gene: TRBJ1-1; CDR3aa: ASSLSGTWGLGEAF
d_gene: TRBD1; v_gene: TRBV6-8; j_gene: TRBJ1-5; CDR3aa: ASSRLRTGNQPQH
d_gene: -; v_gene: TRBV6-2/TRBV6-3; j_gene: TRBJ2-3; CDR3aa: ASSYPRVSTDTQY
d_gene: -; v_gene: TRBV12-3/TRBV12-4; j_gene: TRBJ1-3; CDR3aa: ASSFLDSTSGNTIY
d_gene: -; v_gene: TRBV6-2/TRBV6-3; j_gene: TRBJ1-5; CDR3aa: ASSYRGFHSNQPQH
d_gene: -; v_gene: TRBV20-1; j_gene: TRBJ2-5; CDR3aa: SAVPRTLQETQY
d_gene: -; v_gene: TRBV20-1; j_gene: TRBJ2-3; CDR3aa: SARGGDTQY
d_gene: -; v_gene: TRBV4-1; j_gene: TRBJ2-1; CDR3aa: ASSHWDSPEGDEQF
d_gene: -; v_gene: TRBV6-6; j_gene: TRBJ1-6; CDR3aa: ASRISSCNSPLH
d_gene: -; v_gene: TRBV6-1; j_gene: TRBJ1-5; CDR3aa: ASARGDYSNQPQH
d_gene: -; v_gene: TRBV11-2; j_gene: TRBJ1-1; CDR3aa: ASSLWRGETEAF
d_gene: -; v_gene: TRBV15; j_gene: TRBJ2-3; CDR3aa: ATSREGSGYTDTQY
d_gene: -; v_gene: TRBV10-3; j_gene: TRBJ1-2; CDR3aa: ATNPRGRADGYT
d_gene: -; v_gene: TRBV20-1; j_gene: TRBJ2-7; CDR3aa: SAHGGIITYEQY
d_gene: -; v_gene: TRBV5-5; j_gene: TRBJ2-7; CDR3aa: ASSLFQASSYEQY
d_gene: TRBD1; v_gene: TRBV29-1; j_gene: TRBJ2-3; CDR3aa: SAGGTDTQY
d_gene: -; v_gene: TRBV6-5; j_gene: TRBJ1-2; CDR3aa: ASSYTNYGYT
d_gene: TRBD1; v_gene: TRBV7-9; j_gene: TRBJ1-4; CDR3aa: ASSPGTGGTTNEKLF
d_gene: -; v_gene: TRBV2; j_gene: TRBJ2-7; CDR3aa: ASRPQGWTYEQY
d_gene: -; v_gene: TRBV7-2; j_gene: TRBJ2-3; CDR3aa: ASSLGPSVYTDTQY
d_gene: -; v_gene: TRBV7-2; j_gene: TRBJ2-3; CDR3aa: ASSFDQGTDTQY
d_gene: -; v_gene: TRBV7-2; j_gene: TRBJ1-6; CDR3aa: ASSLARGEGSPLH
d_gene: TRBD2; v_gene: TRBV6-6; j_gene: TRBJ2-1; CDR3aa: ASSYSRTSSNNEQF
d_gene: TRBD2; v_gene: TRBV10-3; j_gene: TRBJ2-5; CDR3aa: AISDPTFSGRPRTQY
d_gene: TRBD2; v_gene: TRBV7-2; j_gene: TRBJ2-3; CDR3aa: ASSFKRGGTDTQY
d_gene: -; v_gene: TRBV20-1; j_gene: TRBJ1-1; CDR3aa: SILSATFGPEAF
d_gene: -; v_gene: TRBV7-6; j_gene: TRBJ2-7; CDR3aa: ASSLLDSTYEQY
d_gene: -; v_gene: TRBV27; j_gene: TRBJ2-7; CDR3aa: ASSLSRSGYEQY
d_gene: TRBD1; v_gene: TRBV2; j_gene: TRBJ2-7; CDR3aa: ASSPGTGVKEQY
d_gene: -; v_gene: TRBV2; j_gene: TRBJ2-3; CDR3aa: ASSETGIITDTQY
d_gene: -; v_gene: TRBV11-2; j_gene: TRBJ2-1; CDR3aa: ASTSGIYNEQF
d_gene: -; v_gene: TRBV11-2; j_gene: TRBJ1-3; CDR3aa: ASSLQPAGGSSGNTIY
d_gene: TRBD2; v_gene: TRBV27; j_gene: TRBJ2-1; CDR3aa: ASSTGTSGWNEQF
d_gene: TRBD1; v_gene: TRBV19; j_gene: TRBJ2-1; CDR3aa: ASSDRGGTYNEQF
d_gene: -; v_gene: TRBV7-6; j_gene: TRBJ2-3; CDR3aa: ASRYSRDTQY